These T cell receptor beta chains were read from a single sample in a study of blood T cell repertoires in COVID-19. The repertoire was sequenced with immunoSEQ multiplex PCR; TCRdb's copy has only in-frame clones and lacks some. The top ten clones hold around 6.4% of a sample with roughly 230,000 clones, approximately 80% of them seen once. The sequenced sample was peripheral blood. The origin of the receptors is a woman in her fifties or sixties with active or convalescent COVID-19. Both conserved end residues are trimmed from each CDR3.

>TRBV12-3/TRBV12-4
ASSPQAAYGYT
>TRBV28
AISRGLYGYT
>TRBV20-1
RADWDTQY
>TRBV7-3
ASSLRQGVKAF
>TRBV5-6
ASSFTVVGNTGELF
>TRBV10-3
AIMGGQGASYNEQF
>TRBV10-3
AISESSGKLF
>TRBV10-3
AIRRTGGNDIEAF
>TRBV5-1
ASSLLGAGVNEQF
>TRBV7-2
ASIERGGLNTGELF
>TRBV5-1
ASTTDSLGSYEQY
>TRBV2
ASTQGAANEKLF
>TRBV28
ASRKGQVNTEAF
>TRBV12-5
ASGLGGSSYEQY
>TRBV11-2
ASTGLRESADTQY
>TRBV12-5
ASGLARGSNQPQH
>TRBV19
ASSGSDNSPLH
>TRBV10-1
ASSDLGHGTEAF
>TRBV4-1
ASSQNTGSGYT
>TRBV5-1
ASSSAGTETYGYT
>TRBV5-1
ASSLARSEWL
>TRBV2
ASRKTSGSARELF
>TRBV5-1
PEGGLDRGLVGNQPQH
>TRBV7-9
ASSSLTGQSNYGYT
>TRBV19
ASSIDPETEAF
>TRBV11-3
ASSTTSAGEQF
>TRBV11-2
ASSLGRGVAGKYEQY
>TRBV30
AITTSGPYEQY
>TRBV10-3
AISENRGLAADTQY
>TRBV4-1
ASSQDMRVNNSPLH
>TRBV5-1
ASSLSRLNTEAF
>TRBV21-1
ASSRETTNTEAF
>TRBV10-3
AIRLAGETDTQY
>TRBV2
ASVQGPPATNEKLF
>TRBV5-6
ASSFRTTPNDEQF
>TRBV11-3
ASSRPGTSGTNEQF
>TRBV5-4
ASSSVRDRGQYFWDEQY
>TRBV2
ASTQTGTGELF
>TRBV4-1
ASSGGQEDYTDTQY
>TRBV6-1
ASSAPRGDRPSKNIQY
>TRBV15
ATSRGPRFTGGRANTEAF
>TRBV14
ASSRERDRGDTQY
>TRBV5-8
ASSSGPGQGFYEQF
>TRBV7-3
ASSFSSLTTDTQY